The source of this TCR beta chain is a study of blood T cell repertoires in COVID-19. In the original analysis: Nucleated cell counts were estimated from reference gene primer amplification. The data were produced by immunoSEQ multiplex PCR, yet TCRdb's version contains in-frame clones alone and is incomplete. The DNA gave D and trimming, while V, J and clone size come from that table. The sample yields more than 250,000 clones, around 82% seen once. The CDR3 has 17 residues. Germline CDR1 reads KGHDR; CDR2 reads SFDVKD. J was trimmed by 0 bases and V by 6 bases; bases with no gene match: 8. The rearrangement joins TRBV24-1 to TRBJ2-2; 8 bases align to TRBD1. This clonotype originated in a woman in her forties or fifties with acute or convalescent COVID-19. Sequenced: peripheral blood. The CDR3 here is CATSPRQGLTNTGELFF. DNA for the CDR3: TGTGCCACCAGTCCAAGACAGGGGCTAACGAACACCGGGGAGCTGTTTTTT.